A single sample is the source of the 18 T cell receptor beta chains below, sequenced in a study of cytomegalovirus exposure and HLA in healthy donors (dated by TCRdb to between 2016 and 2019). Libraries were built with the immunoSEQ multiplex PCR assay. The multiplex PCR relied on a mix of 60 forward primers for TCR Vbeta segments and 13 reverse primers for TCR Jbeta segments. Held by TCRdb, this immuneACCESS table contains in-frame sequences only and omits some clones. Under half of the omission traces to an unresolved V gene where checked; the cause of the rest is unknown. The sample contains some 220,000 clones, about 80% of them found a single time. The ten most abundant clones make up 0.5% to 0.7% of the sample. Specimen: PBMCs. These receptors came from a woman in her forties in good health and CMV-seronegative.

Notes on this clone: The germline gene is not matched at one end of the junction; a read error may be the cause. The rearrangement links TRBV7-7 to TRBJ2-5; D might be TRBD2 (5 bases). Germline CDR1 and CDR2: SSHAT and FNYEAQ (reference sequence). The CDR3 totals 13 residues. CDR3 coding DNA: TGTGCTAGCAGCCCCGGGGTAGCTGAGACCCAGTACTTC. Protein product: CASSPGVAETQYF.

The chain employs TRBV6-5 and TRBJ1-5; D is uncertain. Germline CDR1 is MNHEY and CDR2 is SVGAGI. This CDR3 spans 15 amino acids. V shed 6 bases and J shed 4 bases, with 16 bases lying between them. This chain's CDR3 is CASSPLGRANQPQHF. The CDR3 nucleotides are TGTGCCAGCAGCCCCCTCGGGAGAGCGAATCAGCCCCAGCATTTT.

The chain recombines TRBV7-9 with TRBJ2-1, with D tentatively TRBD1 (6 bases). The germline V gene encodes CDR1 SEHNR and CDR2 FQNEAQ (reference sequence). The length of the CDR3 is 16 residues. V was clipped by 4 bases and J by 6 bases, with 19 bases between them. CDR3 sequence: CASSSSTGTRVNEQFF. CDR3 DNA: TGTGCCAGCAGCTCTAGTACCGGGACACGGGTCAATGAGCAGTTCTTC.

The chain employs TRBV5-5 and TRBJ2-7; 11 bases line up with TRBD1. The CDR3 totals 16 residues. V was pared by 1 base and J by 6 bases, with 9 bases of the junction left unmatched. Looked up from germline, CDR1 is SGHKS and CDR2 is YYEKEE (reference sequence). CDR3 sequence (DNA): TGTGCCAGCAGCTTGCTCCCGGGACAGGGGGTCGGCGAGCAGTACTTC. It yields the protein CASSLLPGQGVGEQYF.

The J gene is TRBJ2-1, the V gene TRBV7-8, with 12 bases fitting TRBD2. In germline, CDR1 is SGHVS, CDR2 FQNEAQ. V lost 5 bases to trimming and J lost 7 bases; unmatched junction nucleotides: 15. This CDR3 comprises 18 residues. DNA for the CDR3: TGTGCCAGCAGCCGTTGGACTAGGACTAGCGGGGATGGGAATGAGCAGTTCTTC. Residues: CASSRWTRTSGDGNEQFF.

The V call is TRBV7-2, the J call TRBJ1-6; D is uncertain. The CDR3 is made up of 17 amino acids. V was cut by 5 bases and J by 5 bases, with 19 bases left in between. Germline V gene sequence: CDR1 SGHTA, CDR2 FQGNSA. The CDR3 DNA reads TGTGCCAGCAGCCGAGTTGGAGGACGGCAGGATAATTCACCCCTCCACTTT. It translates to CASSRVGGRQDNSPLHF. The full variable domain, with the rest looked up from reference TRBV7-2 and TRBJ1-6, is GAGVSQSPSNKVTEKGKDVELRCDPISGHTALYWYRQSLGQGLEFLIYFQGNSAPDKSGLPSDRFSAERTGGSVSTLTIQRTQQEDSAVYLCASSRVGGRQDNSPLHFGNGTRLTVT.

In its sample, this clone was seen once. Mismatch with germline at one junction end may stem from a read error. J is TRBJ2-7 and V is TRBV15; TRBD1 aligns across 9 bases. The V gene's germline CDR1 is LNHNV and CDR2 YYDKDF (reference sequence). This CDR3 comprises 16 residues. The CDR3 DNA is TGTGCCACCAGCCGGGGGACAGGGTCATACAAAAGCGAGCGGTACTTC. It is translated as CATSRGTGSYKSERYF.

The J gene is TRBJ2-5, the V gene TRBV9; D uncertain. From germline, CDR1 is SGDLS and CDR2 YYNGEE. Trimming cost V 0 bases and J 0 bases, with 15 bases left between them. The CDR3 spans 17 residues. In nucleotides, the CDR3 is TGTGCCAGCAGCGTAGGCGGCTCTCGCCAGTACCAAGAGACCCAGTACTTC. As protein: CASSVGGSRQYQETQYF.

The rearrangement links TRBV25-1 to TRBJ2-3; 8 bases are a match to TRBD2. The germline CDR1 and CDR2 sequences are MGHDK and SYGVNS. V shed 7 bases, J shed 4 bases, and the junction held 13 bases outside the gene matches. The length of the CDR3 is 16 residues. Written as DNA, the CDR3 is TGTGCCAGCAAGGTTTCAGGCGGGGGGTACTCAGATACGCAGTATTTT. Its protein product is CASKVSGGGYSDTQYF.

This chain links TRBV19 with TRBJ2-1; 8 nucleotides match TRBD2. Germline CDR1 reads LNHDA; CDR2 reads SQIVND (reference sequence). There are 15 residues in the CDR3. Trimming removed 0 bases from V and 4 bases from J; junction bases left unmatched: 2. Here the CDR3 reads CASSIEASGYNEQFF. CDR3 DNA sequence: TGTGCCAGTAGTATAGAGGCTAGCGGGTACAATGAGCAGTTCTTC.

This clone was seen only once. V and J are TRBV7-2 and TRBJ1-1, with unresolved D. The length of the CDR3 is 14 residues. Germline V gene lookup returns CDR1 SGHTA and CDR2 FQGNSA. The V end was cut by 1 base, the J end by 8 bases, with 14 bases between. In DNA form, the CDR3 reads TGTGCCAGCAGCTTAGTCTGGTCGGCAGGCGAAGCTTTCTTT. Amino acids: CASSLVWSAGEAFF. The whole variable domain, filled in from reference TRBV7-2 and TRBJ1-1, reads GAGVSQSPSNKVTEKGKDVELRCDPISGHTALYWYRQSLGQGLEFLIYFQGNSAPDKSGLPSDRFSAERTGGSVSTLTIQRTQQEDSAVYLCASSLVWSAGEAFFGQGTRLTVV.

The rearrangement links TRBV9 to TRBJ1-1; the D is unclear. CDR1 SGDLS and CDR2 YYNGEE come from the germline V gene. CDR3 length: 14 residues. Between the trimmed V and J ends, which lost 7 bases and 0 bases, there was a span of 13 bases. CDR3 coding DNA: TGTGCCAGCGCCCCCCGCGCCCTGAACACTGAAGCTTTCTTT. Its translation: CASAPRALNTEAFF.

The rearrangement joins TRBV19 to TRBJ1-4, with a tentative D call TRBD1 (5 bases). Germline values: CDR1 LNHDA, CDR2 SQIVND (reference sequence). This CDR3 spans 14 amino acids. Between the trimmed V and J ends, which lost 7 bases and 8 bases, there was a span of 17 bases. CDR3 DNA: TGTGCCAGTACCCCGGTGGGGCCGTGGGAAAAACTGTTTTTT. Its translation: CASTPVGPWEKLFF.

The chain joins TRBV11-3 to TRBJ1-6; D remains unclear. The germline gives CDR1 SGHNT, CDR2 YENEEA. This CDR3 contains 13 residues. Trimming took 2 bases from V and 7 from J, leaving 6 bases between them. CDR3 bases: TGTGCCAGCAGCTTACAGGAAAATTCACCCCTCCACTTT. Its translation: CASSLQENSPLHF. The variable domain in full, completed from reference TRBV11-3 and TRBJ1-6, reads EAGVVQSPRYKIIEKKQPVAFWCNPISGHNTLYWYLQNLGQGPELLIRYENEEAVDDSQLPKDRFSAERLKGVDSTLKIQPAELGDSAVYLCASSLQENSPLHFGNGTRLTVT.

On this clone itself: Other DNA sequences in this specimen translate into the identical CDR3. The chain couples TRBV19 to TRBJ2-7; a possible D gene is TRBD1 (5 bases). The ends were cut back, 4 bases at V and 2 bases at J, with 9 bases in the middle. The CDR3 is 13 amino acids. Germline assignment: CDR1 LNHDA and CDR2 SQIVND (reference sequence). The CDR3, as DNA: TGTGCCAGTAGTAGGGGCGGAACCTACGAGCAGTACTTC. This translates into CASSRGGTYEQYF.

The chain combines TRBV29-1 with TRBJ2-1, with a tentative D call TRBD2 (5 bases). Trimming removed 3 bases at V and 0 bases at J, with 9 bases between. The CDR3 covers 14 residues. Germline loops: CDR1 SQVTM, CDR2 ANQGSEA. The CDR3 sequence is CSVDVGSSYNEQFF. The CDR3, as DNA: TGCAGCGTTGATGTGGGGAGCTCCTACAATGAGCAGTTCTTC.

The chain recombines TRBV19 with TRBJ1-1; 9 bases map to TRBD1. Germline V CDR1 and CDR2: LNHDA, SQIVND (reference sequence). V was pared by 7 bases and J by 8 bases, with 11 bases of the junction left unmatched. The CDR3 is 14 amino acids. The CDR3 coding sequence is TGTGCCAGTACCATGGGGACAGGGCTTCTCGAAGCTTTCTTT. Translation gives CASTMGTGLLEAFF. Drawing the rest from reference TRBV19 and TRBJ1-1, the complete variable domain is DGGITQSPKYLFRKEGQNVTLSCEQNLNHDAMYWYRQDPGQGLRLIYYSQIVNDFQKGDIAEGYSVSREKKESFPLTVTSAQKNPTAFYLCASTMGTGLLEAFFGQGTRLTVV.

The chain employs TRBV15 and TRBJ2-7; 10 bases line up with TRBD1. CDR3 size: 13 residues. The V segment lost 9 bases and the J segment 5 bases; nucleotides outside the gene matches: 7. In germline, CDR1 is LNHNV, CDR2 YYDKDF (reference sequence). In DNA, the CDR3 is TGTGCCACTAAGACAGGGGGCGAGGACGAGCAGTACTTC. It specifies CATKTGGEDEQYF. The variable domain in full, completed from reference TRBV15 and TRBJ2-7, reads DAMVIQNPRYQVTQFGKPVTLSCSQTLNHNVMYWYQQKSSQAPKLLFHYYDKDFNNEADTPDNFQSRRPNTSFCFLDIRSPGLGDTAMYLCATKTGGEDEQYFGPGTRLTVT.